These 24 T cell receptor beta chains were all obtained from the same sample, sequenced in a study of neoadjuvant anti-PD-1 for oral cavity cancer. Repertoires were generated with immunoSEQ multiplex PCR, while TCRdb's copy carries only in-frame clones and drops some. The repertoire has over 14,000 clones, 71% of them found once; the top ten carry approximately 3%. The sample here was PBMCs, taken before nivolumab (anti-PD-1) treatment. These receptors came from a person aged 35 to 85 with oral cavity squamous cell carcinoma.

The chain uses TRBV5-1 and TRBJ2-5; D is possibly TRBD1 or TRBD2 (5 bases each). The V gene lost 0 bases and the J gene lost 5 bases, with 11 bases spanning the gap. CDR1 is SGHRS and CDR2 is YFSETQ in the germline V gene. This CDR3 has 14 residues. In DNA form, the CDR3 reads TGCGCCAGCAGCTTGGTAGTAGGGACCGAGACCCAGTACTTC. Residues: CASSLVVGTETQYF.

V is TRBV5-1 and J is TRBJ1-1; 8 nucleotides line up with TRBD1. V dropped 1 base and J dropped 0; count of bases not matched to a gene: 8. This CDR3 is built from 17 residues. Per germline, CDR1 SGHRS and CDR2 YFSETQ. Here the CDR3 reads CASSLNTGGHMNTEAFF. The DNA for the CDR3 is TGCGCCAGCAGCTTGAATACAGGGGGGCACATGAACACTGAAGCTTTCTTT.

The chain links TRBV2 to TRBJ2-1, with TRBD1 matching 7 bases. This CDR3 is 15 amino acids long. CDR1 is SNHLY and CDR2 is FYNNEI in the germline V gene. V trimming: 4 bases; J trimming: 5 bases; junction bases outside the gene matches: 8. In DNA form, the CDR3 reads TGTGCCAGCAGTGCCATGTCGACAGGGAACAATGAGCAGTTCTTC. This encodes CASSAMSTGNNEQFF. Complete variable domain (other parts from reference TRBV2 and TRBJ2-1): EPEVTQTPSHQVTQMGQEVILRCVPISNHLYFYWYRQILGQKVEFLVSFYNNEISEKSEIFDDQFSVERPDGSNFTLKIRSTKLEDSAMYFCASSAMSTGNNEQFFGPGTRLTVL.

The CDR3 DNA is TGTGCCAGCAGCTTATACGGGCGAGGGACCGGGGAGCTGTTTTTT. Translating gives CASSLYGRGTGELFF. The chain combines TRBV11-3 with TRBJ2-2; D is possibly TRBD2 (5 bases). The CDR3 runs 15 residues. The V gene's germline CDR1 is SGHNT and CDR2 YENEEA. Between the trimmed V and J ends, which lost 2 bases and 5 bases, there was a span of 12 bases.

The V call is TRBV6-4, the J call TRBJ2-7, with 11 bases lining up with TRBD2. The CDR3 length is 16 residues. CDR1 and CDR2 from the germline V gene are MRHNA and SNTAGT. V trimming: 4 bases; J trimming: 7 bases; junction bases outside the gene matches: 12. The CDR3 bases are TGTGCCAGCAGTGCCCCCCGACTAGCGGGGTTAAGGGAGCAGTACTTC. This sequence encodes CASSAPRLAGLREQYF.

The J gene is TRBJ2-5, the V gene TRBV10-2; 7 bases fit TRBD2. The CDR3 runs to 15 residues. V gave up 5 bases and J gave up 1 base; unmatched junction bases: 7. Germline V gives CDR1 WSHSY, CDR2 SAAADI. CDR3 amino acids: CASSHVWGGQETQYF. The DNA for the CDR3 is TGCGCCAGCAGTCACGTTTGGGGGGGCCAAGAGACCCAGTACTTC.

This chain joins TRBV27 and TRBJ1-2; 12 bases match TRBD1. The length of the CDR3 is 17 residues. V lost 2 bases to trimming and J lost 1 base; unmatched junction nucleotides: 5. Germline V gene lookup returns CDR1 MNHEY and CDR2 SMNVEV (reference sequence). The CDR3 DNA reads TGTGCCAGCAGTTTAAAGGGACAGGGGGCCTTTAACTATGGCTACACCTTC. This codes for CASSLKGQGAFNYGYTF.

CDR3 in amino acids: CASRETGERYEQYF. The CDR3 DNA reads TGTGCCAGCCGAGAGACAGGGGAACGGTACGAGCAGTACTTC. The chain has TRBV5-6 and TRBJ2-7; TRBD1 matches 8 bases. The CDR3 consists of 14 residues. After removal of 7 bases from V and 4 bases from J, the junction contained 10 bases not matched to a gene. The germline CDR1 and CDR2 sequences are SGHDT and YYEEEE.

The rearrangement links TRBV15 to TRBJ1-1, with D possibly TRBD1 on 5 matching bases. Germline assignment: CDR1 LNHNV and CDR2 YYDKDF (reference sequence). The CDR3 runs to 15 residues. V was shortened by 4 bases and J by 7 bases, with 19 bases between the two germline ends. The CDR3 loop is CATSTQWAGKDEAFF. DNA of the CDR3: TGTGCCACCAGCACTCAATGGGCAGGGAAGGATGAAGCTTTCTTT.

The CDR3 reads CASTPGGSSYEQYF. The CDR3 coding sequence is TGCGCCAGCACCCCTGGGGGCAGCTCCTACGAGCAGTACTTC. The chain links TRBV5-1 to TRBJ2-7; the D gene is possibly TRBD1 (6 bases). Between the trimmed V and J ends, which lost 6 bases and 0 bases, there was a span of 13 bases. CDR1 is SGHRS, CDR2 YFSETQ, per germline. This CDR3 has 14 amino acids. Full variable domain (rest looked up from reference TRBV5-1 and TRBJ2-7): KAGVTQTPRYLIKTRGQQVTLSCSPISGHRSVSWYQQTPGQGLQFLFEYFSETQRNKGNFPGRFSGRQFSNSRSEMNVSTLELGDSALYLCASTPGGSSYEQYFGPGTRLTVT.

The J gene is TRBJ1-1, the V gene TRBV19; D is ambiguous. V was clipped by 7 bases and J by 7 bases, with 16 bases between them. The CDR3 is made up of 13 amino acids. Per the germline V gene, CDR1 is LNHDA and CDR2 is SQIVND (reference sequence). CDR3: CASIPWSGYEAFF. CDR3 coding DNA: TGTGCCAGTATCCCATGGTCGGGATATGAAGCTTTCTTT.

The chain is built from TRBV7-3 and TRBJ1-4; 8 positions match TRBD1. Germline V CDR1 and CDR2: SGHTA, FQGTGA. The CDR3 is 15 residues long. Trimming cost V 5 bases and J 2 bases; bases outside gene matches: 4. The DNA for the CDR3 is TGTGCCAGCAGCAAGACAGGGGCCACTAATGAAAAACTGTTTTTT. Its translation: CASSKTGATNEKLFF.

This chain uses TRBV7-9 with TRBJ2-1, with D perhaps TRBD2 (6 bases). Trimming left V 0 bases short and J 4 bases short, with 7 bases between. The CDR3 spans 14 residues. Germline V gives CDR1 SEHNR, CDR2 FQNEAQ (reference sequence). CDR3 sequence: CASSLAREYNEQFF. Here the CDR3 DNA reads TGTGCCAGCAGCTTAGCCCGGGAGTACAATGAGCAGTTCTTC.

The chain combines TRBV7-8 with TRBJ2-7, with a weak D call TRBD2 (6 bases). Germline values: CDR1 SGHVS, CDR2 FQNEAQ. The CDR3 totals 17 residues. Trimming took off 1 base at V and 7 bases at J, with 23 bases between the two ends. Here the CDR3 reads CASSLVGGTSRPSEQYF. The DNA for the CDR3 is TGTGCCAGCAGCTTAGTTGGGGGGACCTCCCGCCCTTCAGAGCAGTACTTC. Based on the CDR3 plus reference TRBV7-8 and TRBJ2-7, the full variable domain is GAGVSQSPRYKVAKRGQDVALRCDPISGHVSLFWYQQALGQGPEFLTYFQNEAQLDKSGLPSDRFFAERPEGSVSTLKIQRTQQEDSAVYLCASSLVGGTSRPSEQYFGPGTRLTVT.

The chain carries TRBV2 and TRBJ1-2; no firm D call. This CDR3 comprises 15 residues. The ends were cut back, 4 bases at V and 3 bases at J, with 15 bases in the middle. Germline V gives CDR1 SNHLY, CDR2 FYNNEI. The CDR3 DNA is TGTGCCAGCAGTGGAGGCCTCGTCGGATACTATGGCTACACCTTC. Protein product: CASSGGLVGYYGYTF.

The rearrangement uses TRBV5-1 and TRBJ2-5, with D hard to call. Trimming shortened V by 4 bases and J by 3 bases, and 16 bases separated the two germline ends. This CDR3 region has 15 residues. Germline V CDR1 and CDR2: SGHRS, YFSETQ. The CDR3 region is CASSTPSSGKETQYF. The DNA for the CDR3 is TGCGCCAGCAGCACTCCCTCCTCGGGTAAAGAGACCCAGTACTTC.

This chain uses TRBV5-1 with TRBJ1-2; no firm D call. V was pared by 0 bases and J by 2 bases, with 14 bases between. Looked up from germline, CDR1 is SGHRS and CDR2 is YFSETQ. The CDR3 is made up of 16 amino acids. CDR3 nucleotides: TGCGCCAGCAGCTTGGCTAGGGTAGGAGAGAACTATGGCTACACCTTC. This translates into CASSLARVGENYGYTF.

The chain couples TRBV5-1 to TRBJ2-5; the match to TRBD1 covers 9 bases. Germline assignment: CDR1 SGHRS and CDR2 YFSETQ. The V gene end was trimmed by 0 bases and the J gene end by 5 bases; junction bases not matched to a gene: 8. The CDR3 totals 16 residues. The DNA of the CDR3 is TGCGCCAGCAGCTTGGATCCGACAGGGGGGATGGAGACCCAGTACTTC. Encoded protein: CASSLDPTGGMETQYF.

The gene calls are TRBV15 and TRBJ2-5; D is ambiguous. The CDR3 covers 14 residues. The V gene lost 1 base and the J gene lost 4 bases, with 10 bases spanning the gap. The germline V gene has CDR1 LNHNV and CDR2 YYDKDF (reference sequence). The CDR3 nucleotides read TGTGCCACCAGCAGAGGGACCTGGGCAGAGACCCAGTACTTC. It yields the protein CATSRGTWAETQYF.

The gene calls are TRBV5-6 and TRBJ2-6; no definite D call. Germline V lookup: CDR1 SGHDT, CDR2 YYEEEE. The CDR3 runs 14 residues. Trimming removed 4 bases from V and 0 bases from J, with 5 bases in between. CDR3 DNA sequence: TGTGCCAGCAGCCCAGTCTCTGGGGCCAACGTCCTGACTTTC. This gives the protein CASSPVSGANVLTF.

This clone occurred once. The CDR3 region is CASSLGTGANYGYTF. As DNA, the CDR3 is TGTGCCAGCAGTTTAGGGACAGGGGCTAACTATGGCTACACCTTC. The chain has TRBV27 and TRBJ1-2, with 10 bases that match TRBD1. This CDR3 has 15 amino acids. Per the germline V gene, CDR1 is MNHEY and CDR2 is SMNVEV (reference sequence). Trimming at V came to 2 bases and at J to 0 bases, leaving 0 bases not matched to a gene.

The chain recombines TRBV2 with TRBJ1-5; D remains ambiguous. This CDR3 has 15 amino acids. CDR1 is SNHLY and CDR2 is FYNNEI in the germline V gene. Trimming removed 6 bases from V and 0 bases from J, with 12 bases in between. CDR3 region: CASSSIGYSNQPQHF. CDR3 nucleotides: TGTGCCAGCAGCTCTATCGGATATAGCAATCAGCCCCAGCATTTT.

This clone occurred a few times. V and J are TRBV30 and TRBJ1-3, with D unresolved. This CDR3 is built from 15 residues. V was trimmed by 1 base and J by 1 base, leaving 11 bases between them. Looked up from germline, CDR1 is GTSNPN and CDR2 is SVGIG (reference sequence). As DNA, the CDR3 is TGTGCCTGGAGTGGGAGTCTTATATCTGGAAACACCATATATTTT. Protein product: CAWSGSLISGNTIYF.

This chain connects TRBV6-5 to TRBJ1-6, with a possible D match to TRBD1 (6 bases). V was clipped by 6 bases and J by 5 bases, with 11 bases between them. Germline CDR1 MNHEY, CDR2 SVGAGI. The CDR3 contains 14 residues. CDR3 residues: CASRFGQNNSPLHF. The CDR3 coding sequence is TGTGCCAGCAGATTTGGACAGAATAATTCACCCCTCCACTTT.